The T cell receptor beta chain described here comes from a study of T cell repertoires in cytomegalovirus infection. Whole-study context: HLA-B-restricted CMV epitopes that are well studied were used alongside recently identified HLA-C-restricted ones. It was the public TCR beta signatures that indicated both CMV infection and matching HLA type. Study-wide points: The response measured ex vivo was dominated by TCR beta clonotypes (HLA-C-restricted and CMV-specific). Individuals carrying CMV plus the relevant HLA were identified by cumulative frequency of public TCR beta families.

TCRdb processed the reads anew with MiXCR; each CDR3 protein has one entry. The repertoire holds around 900,000 distinct CDR3 sequences, with roughly 30% as singletons. Comments on this clonotype: What it recognizes is unknown.

Trimming removed 6 bases from V and 3 bases from J; junction bases left unmatched: 10. The CDR3 has 15 residues. The sequencing used cultured CD8+ T cells from PBMCs, collected from culture after CMV antigen stimulation. V is TRBV12-3 or TRBV12-4 and J is TRBJ1-2, with 7 positions matching TRBD1. This clonotype was obtained from a human donor in good health (CMV status not recorded). Some clones in this sample may be carry-over from other donors' samples. CDR3 sequence reads: CASSPPTGVYYGYTF. The CDR3 nucleotides read TGTGCCAGCAGCCCTCCCACAGGGGTTTACTATGGCTACACCTTC.